The 23 T cell receptor beta chains listed next were all sequenced from one sample in a study of blood T cell repertoires in COVID-19 (dated by TCRdb to 2018 to 2020). The library came from the immunoSEQ multiplex PCR assay. The immuneACCESS repertoire file appears here via TCRdb, limited to in-frame rearrangements. These files lack a portion of the clones; in checked studies, under half of the deficit traces to unresolved V genes, and the cause of the others is not known. A total of about 100,000 clones appear in this sample, about three quarters of them only once. The top ten hold 5% to 6.5% of the sample. Sequencing used peripheral blood. These TCRs come from a man older than 75 with acute or convalescent COVID-19.

The CDR3 reads CASSLQTNTGELFF. The DNA of the CDR3 is TGTGCCAGCAGTTTACAGACGAACACCGGGGAGCTGTTTTTT. The chain has TRBV27 and TRBJ2-2, with no clear D. Germline V gene lookup returns CDR1 MNHEY and CDR2 SMNVEV (reference sequence). The CDR3 is 14 amino acids. The V end was cut by 2 bases, the J end by 0 bases, with 4 bases between.

This clone was seen only once. The rearrangement uses TRBV6-2 or TRBV6-3 and TRBJ2-1, with D unresolved. Germline V lookup: CDR1 MNHEY, CDR2 SVGEGT. V lost 3 bases and J 0 bases, leaving 6 bases between the germline ends. The CDR3 contains 14 residues. DNA for the CDR3: TGTGCCAGCAGTTATTCTAGCTCCTACAATGAGCAGTTCTTC. Protein product: CASSYSSSYNEQFF.

This chain uses TRBV7-2 with TRBJ2-7; possibly TRBD2 for D (6 bases). The CDR3 covers 14 residues. V lost 11 bases, J lost 4 bases, and 21 bases lay in between. The germline CDR1 and CDR2 sequences are SGHTA and FQGNSA. The CDR3 DNA sequence: TGTGCCTCGACCAGAGAGGGGACTTCGTACGAGCAGTACTTC. Amino acids: CASTREGTSYEQYF.

CDR3 sequence reads: CASSVGSSAQNIQYF. In nucleotides, the CDR3 is TGTGCCAGCAGCGTAGGGAGTAGCGCCCAAAACATTCAGTACTTC. The chain combines TRBV9 with TRBJ2-4; perhaps TRBD2 as D (5 bases). The V gene's germline CDR1 is SGDLS and CDR2 YYNGEE. CDR3 length: 15 amino acids. V was pared by 0 bases and J by 5 bases, with 12 bases between.

This clone has ten or more counts. V and J are TRBV3-1 (or the pseudogene TRBV3-2) and TRBJ1-6, with a tentative D call TRBD1 (5 bases). This CDR3 region has 16 residues. V gave up 2 bases and J gave up 10 bases, with 18 bases separating them. The germline CDR1 and CDR2 sequences are LGHDT and YNNKEL (reference sequence). The CDR3 spells CASSQNTGTIGSPLHF. CDR3 DNA sequence: TGTGCCAGCAGCCAAAACACCGGGACTATCGGCTCACCCCTCCACTTT.

This clone has more than one count but fewer than ten. The chain joins TRBV18 to TRBJ2-3; 8 bases align to TRBD1. Germline trimming cut 3 bases from V and 1 base from J; bases unmatched to any gene: 9. The V gene's germline CDR1 is KGHSH and CDR2 LQKENI. The CDR3 sequence is 17 residues long. As DNA, the CDR3 is TGTGCCAGCTCACCCCCGAGTAGGACAGGGCGCACAGATACGCAGTATTTT. Its translation is CASSPPSRTGRTDTQYF.

The gene calls are TRBV28 and TRBJ2-2; tentative D call: TRBD1 (6 bases). Germline CDR1 MDHEN, CDR2 SYDVKM. V shed 6 bases and J shed 0 bases, with 17 bases lying between them. This CDR3 region has 17 residues. CDR3 sequence: CASSQPGQLTNTGELFF. In DNA form, the CDR3 reads TGTGCCAGCAGCCAACCCGGACAGCTGACGAACACCGGGGAGCTGTTTTTT.

The rearrangement joins TRBV29-1 to TRBJ2-3; weak D call: TRBD1 (5 bases). Trimming removed 4 bases from V and 5 bases from J, with 13 bases in between. CDR1 is SQVTM, CDR2 ANQGSEA, per germline. CDR3 length: 13 residues. The CDR3, as DNA: TGCAGCGTTGCCAGGGTGATAGGAGATACGCAGTATTTT. Its translation: CSVARVIGDTQYF.

The chain employs TRBV3-1 (or the pseudogene TRBV3-2) and TRBJ1-5; 7 nucleotides align to TRBD1. With 1 base clipped from V and 8 bases from J, the junction kept 5 bases outside the gene matches. The germline V gene encodes CDR1 LGHDT and CDR2 YNNKEL (reference sequence). The CDR3 totals 14 residues. The DNA of the CDR3 is TGTGCCAGCAGCCAAGTCCAGGGGGTTGAGCCCCAGCATTTT. It is translated as CASSQVQGVEPQHF.

A few counts support this clone. V is TRBV4-1 and J is TRBJ2-7, with no clear D. V was shortened by 1 base and J by 3 bases, with 10 bases between the two germline ends. Germline V gene data show CDR1 as MGHRA and CDR2 as YSYEKL. This CDR3 comprises 14 residues. The CDR3 nucleotides are TGCGCCAGCAGCCAAGTTGCAGGTGGCTACGAGCAGTACTTC. Translation: CASSQVAGGYEQYF.

The rearrangement uses TRBV6-2 or TRBV6-3 and TRBJ1-3; D ambiguous. There are 15 residues in the CDR3. Trimming cost V 4 bases and J 0 bases, with 10 bases left between them. Germline V gives CDR1 MNHEY, CDR2 SVGEGT. The CDR3 nucleotides are TGTGCCAGCAGTTCACGGGAGCTCTCTGGAAACACCATATATTTT. It translates to CASSSRELSGNTIYF.

The chain recombines TRBV6-5 with TRBJ2-7, with D perhaps matching TRBD1 (6 bases). This CDR3 spans 12 amino acids. The germline gives CDR1 MNHEY, CDR2 SVGAGI. Trimming cost V 5 bases and J 4 bases, with 9 bases left between them. CDR3 DNA: TGTGCCAGCAGTCCACAGGGTTACGAGCAGTACTTC. Its protein product is CASSPQGYEQYF.

This clone was detected many times. The chain joins TRBV4-1 to TRBJ2-2; possibly TRBD1 for D (6 bases). V lost 5 bases, J lost 1 base, and 23 bases lay in between. The CDR3 is made up of 19 amino acids. The germline V gene encodes CDR1 MGHRA and CDR2 YSYEKL. The CDR3 reads CASSDIYGGRTGNTGELFF. The CDR3 region has the DNA TGCGCCAGCAGCGATATTTATGGGGGCCGAACGGGGAACACCGGGGAGCTGTTTTTT.

This clone was observed many times. CDR3 in amino acids: CASALDRVSDTQYF. As DNA, the CDR3 is TGTGCCAGCGCTTTGGACAGGGTCTCCGATACGCAGTATTTT. V is TRBV2 and J is TRBJ2-3; 8 nucleotides line up with TRBD1. Germline V gene lookup returns CDR1 SNHLY and CDR2 FYNNEI. The length of the CDR3 is 14 residues. Trimming took 8 bases from V and 6 from J; bases not matched to a gene: 10.

The table lists this clone with a few counts. This chain joins TRBV9 and TRBJ1-4, with D hard to call. The germline V gene encodes CDR1 SGDLS and CDR2 YYNGEE. V shed 0 bases and J shed 6 bases, with 12 bases lying between them. The CDR3 loop spans 15 amino acids. Written as DNA, the CDR3 is TGTGCCAGCAGCGTAGGTCACAGTTGGGATGAAAAACTGTTTTTT. This sequence encodes CASSVGHSWDEKLFF.

This clone has a single count. V gene TRBV27 combines with J gene TRBJ2-1, with TRBD2 matching over 7 bases. V shed 3 bases and J 7 bases; nucleotides not matched to a gene: 3. From germline, CDR1 is MNHEY and CDR2 SMNVEV (reference sequence). CDR3 length: 13 residues. DNA of the CDR3: TGTGCCAGCAGTTTGACTAGCAGGAATGAGCAGTTCTTC. Its translation is CASSLTSRNEQFF.

V usage is TRBV7-6 and J usage is TRBJ2-2; 14 nucleotides line up with TRBD2. Per the germline V gene, CDR1 is SGHVS and CDR2 is FNYEAQ. The CDR3 covers 19 residues. V gave up 2 bases and J gave up 5 bases; unmatched junction bases: 10. The CDR3: CASSLSEGLAGVFTGELFF. The CDR3 bases are TGTGCCAGCAGCTTAAGTGAGGGACTAGCGGGAGTTTTTACCGGGGAGCTGTTTTTT.

This clone was observed many times. This chain uses TRBV9 with TRBJ2-1; possible D gene TRBD1, 5 bases. The germline V gene has CDR1 SGDLS and CDR2 YYNGEE. Trimming pared 0 bases from V and 5 bases from J, leaving 9 bases between. The length of the CDR3 is 14 residues. CDR3 in DNA: TGTGCCAGCAGCGTAGGACAGAGAAACAATGAGCAGTTCTTC. Protein sequence: CASSVGQRNNEQFF. Filled out from reference TRBV9 and TRBJ2-1, the complete variable domain reads DSGVTQTPKHLITATGQRVTLRCSPRSGDLSVYWYQQSLDQGLQFLIQYYNGEERAKGNILERFSAQQFPDLHSELNLSSLELGDSALYFCASSVGQRNNEQFFGPGTRLTVL.

In its sample, this clone was seen a few times. This chain links TRBV7-2 with TRBJ2-7; D gene uncertain. Germline V CDR1 and CDR2: SGHTA, FQGNSA. The CDR3 spans 13 residues. The ends were cut back, 3 bases at V and 4 bases at J, with 10 bases in the middle. The CDR3 region is CASSFDSKYEQYF. CDR3 coding DNA: TGTGCCAGCAGCTTCGACTCTAAGTACGAGCAGTACTTC.

This clone was seen more than once but under ten times. The chain employs TRBV15 and TRBJ2-1, with 7 bases lining up with TRBD1. The germline V gene encodes CDR1 LNHNV and CDR2 YYDKDF (reference sequence). V shed 2 bases and J 0 bases; nucleotides not matched to a gene: 7. The CDR3 is made up of 17 amino acids. The CDR3 loop reads CATSRTGVVSSYNEQFF. The CDR3 coding sequence is TGTGCCACCAGCAGAACAGGGGTCGTGAGCTCCTACAATGAGCAGTTCTTC. Based on the CDR3 plus reference TRBV15 and TRBJ2-1, the full variable domain is DAMVIQNPRYQVTQFGKPVTLSCSQTLNHNVMYWYQQKSSQAPKLLFHYYDKDFNNEADTPDNFQSRRPNTSFCFLDIRSPGLGDTAMYLCATSRTGVVSSYNEQFFGPGTRLTVL.

The J gene is TRBJ2-3, the V gene TRBV9; D possibly corresponds to TRBD1 (6 bases). CDR1 is SGDLS and CDR2 is YYNGEE in the germline V gene. V was pared by 7 bases and J by 0 bases, with 12 bases between. This CDR3 spans 14 amino acids. CDR3 sequence reads: CASAPGDSTDTQYF. In DNA form, the CDR3 reads TGTGCCAGCGCCCCAGGGGATAGCACAGATACGCAGTATTTT.

The J gene is TRBJ2-2, the V gene TRBV5-4; 8 nucleotides line up with TRBD2. This CDR3 spans 15 amino acids. The germline gives CDR1 SGHNT, CDR2 YYREEE (reference sequence). With V trimmed by 4 bases and J by 1 base, 3 bases remained unmatched. In DNA, the CDR3 is TGTGCCAGCAGCCCGGGACTAGTGAACACCGGGGAGCTGTTTTTT. Residues: CASSPGLVNTGELFF.

The rearrangement uses TRBV9 and TRBJ2-3; 10 bases are a match to TRBD2. The CDR3 is 15 amino acids. The V gene's germline CDR1 is SGDLS and CDR2 YYNGEE. The V gene end was trimmed by 2 bases and the J gene end by 2 bases; junction bases not matched to a gene: 2. CDR3 bases: TGTGCCAGCAGCGTTAGCGGGAGGCACACAGATACGCAGTATTTT. This gives the protein CASSVSGRHTDTQYF.